Below, one T cell receptor (beta chain) is given with its context. Its antigen remains unknown. The data are from a study of T cell responses to AZD1222 COVID-19 vaccine. Study outcomes and limitations: There were mostly white British donors and more females than males, and clonal diversity was possibly underestimated. Spike-specific TCR breadth and depth went up after people got two AZD1222 doses. Baseline seropositivity occurred in only six AZD1222 recipients. After the peak T cell response, and only then, were repertoires sampled.

Germline V gene sequence: CDR1 SGHRS, CDR2 YFSETQ. CDR3 length equals 16 residues. V lost 4 bases and J lost 3, with 19 bases in between. TCRdb keeps only in-frame clones here, not all; method: immunoSEQ multiplex PCR. The table records about 68,000 clones, over 60% of them present only once. The sequencing used peripheral blood, collected on day 0 of AZD1222 vaccination. This TCR was sampled from an adult in good health. This chain connects TRBV5-1 to TRBJ1-1; tentatively, D is TRBD1 (5 bases). For the CDR3, the DNA is TGCGCCAGCAGCCTCCAACCATCAGGGCTCGACACTGAAGCTTTCTTT. Protein product: CASSLQPSGLDTEAFF.